Below, one T cell receptor beta chain is given with its context. It lacks a known antigen. No much larger clone exists at a distance of one base, and base qualities are not known. This sample was included in a study of primary melanoma T cells and metastatic recurrence (dated by TCRdb to the early 2020s). Turning to the overall study: A total of approximately 200 primary melanomas made up the cohort, all of stage T2 to T4 and more than 1 mm thick. The study tested whether T-cell fraction and T-cell repertoire clonality in primary melanoma tumors predicted patient outcome. The T-cell fraction measured by TCR beta sequencing was weighed against progression-free survival, the clinical outcome chosen for the comparison. Histopathological grading of tumor-infiltrating lymphocytes served as the comparison point for the T-cell fraction derived from sequencing.

The paper's findings and limits, for the study overall: Progression-free survival prediction was reportedly improved more by adding T-cell fraction to tumor thickness than by adding any other histopathological variable. The authors framed an effective T-cell-mediated antitumor response in primary melanoma only as a suggestion, not a demonstrated mechanism. Progression-free survival was reportedly predicted by the tumor T-cell fraction independently of age, mitotic rate, ulceration and thickness. Protection appeared to be conferred by a T-cell fraction above 20% regardless of ulceration status, mitotic rate or nodal disease.

The CDR3 numbers 14 residues from cysteine through phenylalanine. The read is trimmed to its CDR3 DNA, 42 bases read in frame from base 1. The germline V gene gives CDR1 as KGHSH and CDR2 as LQKENI. V and J are trimmed by 3 bases and 4 bases, and the gene matches miss 4 bases of the junction. Libraries were made using the immunoSEQ multiplex PCR assay. Primary melanoma tumor tissue underwent high-throughput sequencing of the T-cell receptor beta chain. As for the authors' bioinformatics: TCRB CDR3 sharing between samples and the distribution of insertions and deletions were included in the repertoire analyses. The predictive value of the T-cell fraction was ranked against histopathological variables by a gradient-boosted model. Here the immuneACCESS table is served through TCRdb, limited to in-frame sequences with V and J called. Missing clones are a known gap in these copies; in checked studies unresolved V genes cover under half, and the rest lacks a known reason. V and J calls and clone size come straight from that table; D and trimming were deduced from the DNA. Recorded for this sample are approximately 1,300 clones; 85% to 90% of them occurred a single time. The ten largest clones capture about 3.8% of the sample.

The patients had surgically resected primary melanoma that was considered potentially curable but at risk of metastatic recurrence. Sequenced input: melanoma tumor tissue. The TCR sequence derives from a human donor with melanoma. Recombination linked TRBV18 to TRBJ1-2; 8 bases in the middle match TRBD1. The nucleotide sequence is TGTGCCAGCTCACCGGGGCAGGGGGCCTATGGCTACACCTTC. This sequence encodes CASSPGQGAYGYTF. This CDR3, with the reference TRBV18 and TRBJ1-2 proteins standing in past its ends, gives the full variable domain NAGVMQNPRHLVRRRGQEARLRCSPMKGHSHVYWYRQLPEEGLKFMVYLQKENIIDESGMPKERFSAEFPKEGPSILRIQQVVRGDSAAYFCASSPGQGAYGYTFGSGTRLTVV.